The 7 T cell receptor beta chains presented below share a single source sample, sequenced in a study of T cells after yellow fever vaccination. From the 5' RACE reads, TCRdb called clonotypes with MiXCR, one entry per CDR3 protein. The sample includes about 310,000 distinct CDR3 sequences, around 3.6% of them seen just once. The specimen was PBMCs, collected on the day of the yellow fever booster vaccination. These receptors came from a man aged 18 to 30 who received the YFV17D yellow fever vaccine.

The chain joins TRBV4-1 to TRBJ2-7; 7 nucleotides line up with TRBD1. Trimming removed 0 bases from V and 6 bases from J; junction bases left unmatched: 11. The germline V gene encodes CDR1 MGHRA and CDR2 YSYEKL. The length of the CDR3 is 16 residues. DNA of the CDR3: TGCGCCAGCAGCCAAGATTACGTCCAGGGGGATCGCGAGCAGTACTTC. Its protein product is CASSQDYVQGDREQYF.

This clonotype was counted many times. The CDR3: CASSLAGINEKLFF. CDR3 in DNA: TGCGCCAGCAGCTTGGCCGGGATCAATGAAAAACTGTTTTTT. The rearrangement uses TRBV5-1 and TRBJ1-4; D is undetermined. The CDR3 has 14 residues. The germline V gene encodes CDR1 SGHRS and CDR2 YFSETQ. V was cut by 0 bases and J by 5 bases, with 8 bases left in between.

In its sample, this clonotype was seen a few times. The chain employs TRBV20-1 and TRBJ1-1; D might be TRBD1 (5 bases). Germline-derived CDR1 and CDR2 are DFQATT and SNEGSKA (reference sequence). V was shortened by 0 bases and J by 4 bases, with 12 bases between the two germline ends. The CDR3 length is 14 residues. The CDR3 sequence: CSARDQGAFTEAFF. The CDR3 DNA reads TGCAGTGCTAGAGATCAGGGTGCATTCACTGAAGCTTTCTTT.

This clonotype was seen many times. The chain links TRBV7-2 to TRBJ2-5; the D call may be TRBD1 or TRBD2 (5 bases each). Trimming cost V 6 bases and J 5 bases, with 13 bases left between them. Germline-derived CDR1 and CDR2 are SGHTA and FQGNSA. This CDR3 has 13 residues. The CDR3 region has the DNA TGTGCCAGCAGTCAGGGCCGGGATGAGACCCAGTACTTC. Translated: CASSQGRDETQYF.

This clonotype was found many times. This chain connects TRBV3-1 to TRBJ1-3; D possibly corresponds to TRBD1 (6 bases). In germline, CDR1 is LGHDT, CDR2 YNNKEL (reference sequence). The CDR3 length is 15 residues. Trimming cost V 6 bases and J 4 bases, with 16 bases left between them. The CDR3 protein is CASSAYRDGGNTIYF. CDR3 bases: TGTGCCAGCAGTGCATACAGGGACGGCGGAAACACCATATATTTT.

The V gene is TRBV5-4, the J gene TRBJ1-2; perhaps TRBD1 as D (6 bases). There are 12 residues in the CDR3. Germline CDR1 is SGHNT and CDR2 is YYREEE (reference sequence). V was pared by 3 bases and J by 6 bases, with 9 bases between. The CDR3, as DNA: TGTGCCAGCAGCTCACAGGGAGATGGCTACACCTTC. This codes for CASSSQGDGYTF.

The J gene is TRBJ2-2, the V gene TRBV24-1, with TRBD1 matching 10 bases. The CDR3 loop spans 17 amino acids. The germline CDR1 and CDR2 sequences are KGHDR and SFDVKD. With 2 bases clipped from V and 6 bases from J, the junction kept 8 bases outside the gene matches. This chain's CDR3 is CATSDSLDRGLSGELFF. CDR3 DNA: TGTGCCACCAGTGATTCCCTGGACAGGGGGTTATCCGGGGAGCTGTTTTTT.